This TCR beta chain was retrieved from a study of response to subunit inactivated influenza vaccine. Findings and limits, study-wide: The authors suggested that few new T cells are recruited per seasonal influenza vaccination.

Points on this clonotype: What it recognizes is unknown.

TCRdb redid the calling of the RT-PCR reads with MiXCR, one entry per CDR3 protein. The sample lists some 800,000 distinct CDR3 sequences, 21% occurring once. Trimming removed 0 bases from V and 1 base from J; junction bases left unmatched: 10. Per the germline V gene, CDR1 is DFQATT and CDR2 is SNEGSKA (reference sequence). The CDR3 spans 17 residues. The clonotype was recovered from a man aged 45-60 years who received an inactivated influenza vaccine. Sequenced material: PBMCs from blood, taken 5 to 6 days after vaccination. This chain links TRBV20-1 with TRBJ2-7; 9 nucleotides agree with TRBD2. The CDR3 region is CSARDKARLAGSYEQYF. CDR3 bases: TGCAGTGCTAGAGATAAGGCCCGGCTAGCGGGATCCTACGAGCAGTACTTC.